The 7 T cell receptor beta chains reported below all come from one sample, sequenced in a study of blood T cell repertoires in COVID-19. The assay was immunoSEQ multiplex PCR, and TCRdb's table has in-frame clones only and misses some. Counted here are roughly 75,000 clones, roughly 77% occurring once; the ten biggest clones make up 0.83%. Sequenced input: peripheral blood. Source of these receptors: a woman in her sixties or seventies with acute or convalescent COVID-19.

There are a few counts of this clone. The sample contains more than one DNA sequence encoding this CDR3. The rearrangement links TRBV7-9 to TRBJ1-2, with D unresolved. Trimming took off 0 bases at V and 7 bases at J, with 9 bases between the two ends. Germline CDR1 SEHNR, CDR2 FQNEAQ (reference sequence). The CDR3 extends over 13 amino acids. CDR3 DNA sequence: TGTGCCAGCAGCTTAGCTCCAAATAGTGGCTACACCTTC. Its translation is CASSLAPNSGYTF.

CDR3 coding DNA: TGTGCCAGCAGCCATCTTACAGGGAACCGGAACACTGAAGCTTTCTTT. As protein: CASSHLTGNRNTEAFF. The chain has TRBV3-1 (or the pseudogene TRBV3-2) and TRBJ1-1; D is perhaps TRBD1 (6 bases). V was pared by 3 bases and J by 1 base, with 15 bases between. The V gene's germline CDR1 is LGHDT and CDR2 YNNKEL (reference sequence). This CDR3 is 16 amino acids long.

This rearrangement joins TRBV27 to TRBJ2-1; 10 positions match TRBD2. J gave up 6 bases and V 7 bases, and 9 bases lay outside the gene matches. CDR1 MNHEY and CDR2 SMNVEV come from the germline V gene (reference sequence). The CDR3 length is 15 residues. The DNA for the CDR3 is TGTGCCAGCAACCTTAGCGGGGGGCGGTTCAATGAGCAGTTCTTC. Residues: CASNLSGGRFNEQFF.

The chain combines TRBV11-2 with TRBJ2-7, with D possibly TRBD2 on 5 matching bases. V shed 2 bases and J shed 4 bases, with 6 bases lying between them. The V gene's germline CDR1 is SGHAT and CDR2 FQNNGV. The CDR3 totals 12 residues. The CDR3 bases are TGTGCCAGCAGCTTATCGGGGTACGAGCAGTACTTC. This gives the protein CASSLSGYEQYF.

The chain employs TRBV7-2 and TRBJ2-2; TRBD2 matches 7 bases. The V segment lost 5 bases and the J segment 0 bases; nucleotides outside the gene matches: 12. CDR1 is SGHTA, CDR2 FQGNSA, per germline. The CDR3 contains 18 residues. CDR3 sequence reads: CASSKVQIAGANTGELFF. In DNA, the CDR3 is TGTGCCAGCAGCAAAGTACAAATAGCGGGCGCGAACACCGGGGAGCTGTTTTTT.

The V and J genes are TRBV9 and TRBJ2-3; D is uncertain. V was cut by 4 bases and J by 2 bases, with 14 bases left in between. The CDR3 length is 15 residues. Germline values: CDR1 SGDLS, CDR2 YYNGEE. CDR3 protein: CASSILGYPTDTQYF. CDR3 DNA: TGTGCCAGCAGCATCCTAGGATACCCCACAGATACGCAGTATTTT.

This clone has only one observation. The chain has TRBV6-1 and TRBJ1-2; D remains ambiguous. Trimming left V 5 bases short and J 6 bases short, with 4 bases between. There are 10 residues in the CDR3. Germline V gives CDR1 MNHNS, CDR2 SASEGT. The CDR3 bases are TGTGCCAGCAGTCTTGATGGCTACACCTTC. It yields the protein CASSLDGYTF.